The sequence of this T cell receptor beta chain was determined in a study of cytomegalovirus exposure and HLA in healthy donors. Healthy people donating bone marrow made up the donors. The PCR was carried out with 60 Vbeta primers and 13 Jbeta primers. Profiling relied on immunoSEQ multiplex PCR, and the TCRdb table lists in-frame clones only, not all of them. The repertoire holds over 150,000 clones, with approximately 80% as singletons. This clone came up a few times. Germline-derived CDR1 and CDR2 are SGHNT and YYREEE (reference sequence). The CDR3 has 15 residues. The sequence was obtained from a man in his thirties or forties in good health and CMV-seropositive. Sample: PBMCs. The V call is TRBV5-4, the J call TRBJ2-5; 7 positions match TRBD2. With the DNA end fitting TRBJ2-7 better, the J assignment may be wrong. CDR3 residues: CASSFGASGTYEQYF. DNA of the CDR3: TGTGCCAGCAGCTTTGGGGCTAGCGGTACCTACGAGCAGTACTTC.